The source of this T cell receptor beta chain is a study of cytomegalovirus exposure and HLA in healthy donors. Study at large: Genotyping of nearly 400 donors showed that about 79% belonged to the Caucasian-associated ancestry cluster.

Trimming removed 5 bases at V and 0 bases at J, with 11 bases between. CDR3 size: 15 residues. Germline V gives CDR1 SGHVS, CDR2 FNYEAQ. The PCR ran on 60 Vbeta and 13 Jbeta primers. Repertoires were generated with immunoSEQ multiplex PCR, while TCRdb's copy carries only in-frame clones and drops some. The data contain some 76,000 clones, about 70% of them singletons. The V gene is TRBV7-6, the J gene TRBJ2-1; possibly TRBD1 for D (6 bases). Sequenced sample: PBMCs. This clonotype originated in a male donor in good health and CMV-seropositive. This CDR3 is CASSPRGSSYNEQFF. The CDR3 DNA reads TGTGCCAGCAGCCCCAGGGGTAGCTCCTACAATGAGCAGTTCTTC.